The entry that follows covers one TCR beta chain sequence. What it recognizes is unknown. The data were taken from a study of lymphopenia after photon versus proton radiotherapy. Study findings and constraints: Relative stability marked proton patients; photon patients lost diversity and naive cells. Survival link was tested only in deceased patients; proton benefit remains a possibility.

TCRdb's table, derived via immunoSEQ multiplex PCR, lists solely in-frame clones and lacks some. This table holds around 150,000 clones, approximately 90% found once. Germline values: CDR1 SGHTS, CDR2 YDEGEE. Unmatched junction bases numbered 5, after V lost 3 bases and J lost 7 bases. CDR3 length: 16 amino acids. Sequencing used peripheral blood, obtained from a patient treated with photon-based radiotherapy. This TCR was sampled from a man aged 50 to 59 with gastric cancer. The rearrangement joins TRBV5-8 to TRBJ2-1; 15 bases align to TRBD2. CDR3 in DNA: TGTGCCAGCAGCTCCTCCGGGACTAGCGGGAGGAATGAGCAGTTCTTC. It specifies CASSSSGTSGRNEQFF.